These 17 T cell receptor beta chains originate from one sample sequenced in a study of OX40 agonist ivuxolimab in advanced cancers. Produced via immunoSEQ multiplex PCR; TCRdb's table is partial and in-frame only. The table lists about 73,000 clones, around nine tenths of them singletons, with approximately 0.63% in the top ten. The specimen comprised CD4+ or CD8+ T cells sorted from blood, sampled in a trial of the OX40 agonist ivuxolimab. The receptors shown here come from an adult with an advanced solid tumor such as melanoma, head and neck, liver or kidney cancer.

The rearrangement links TRBV18 to TRBJ1-5; D ambiguous. CDR3 length: 16 residues. The germline V gene has CDR1 KGHSH and CDR2 LQKENI. Trimming cost V 5 bases and J 7 bases, with 21 bases left between them. Here the CDR3 reads CASSFGTSQIGQPQHF. The CDR3 nucleotides read TGTGCCAGCTCATTCGGAACATCGCAAATCGGGCAGCCCCAGCATTTT.

This clone was detected only a few times. The chain joins TRBV29-1 to TRBJ1-1; D may be TRBD1 (5 bases). Trimming removed 0 bases from V and 6 bases from J, with 8 bases in between. Germline CDR1 is SQVTM and CDR2 is ANQGSEA. The CDR3 runs 12 residues. CDR3: CSVEEAGSEAFF. CDR3 DNA: TGCAGCGTTGAAGAGGCAGGGTCTGAAGCTTTCTTT.

Comment on this clone: An end of the junction differs from the germline gene, which may be a read error. The chain couples TRBV18 to TRBJ2-7; tentative D call: TRBD1 (5 bases). Germline CDR1 is KGHSH and CDR2 is LQKENI. This CDR3 is built from 14 residues. The chain's CDR3 is CASSPSQVLFEEYF. DNA of the CDR3: TGTGCCAGCTCACCATCACAGGTCCTTTTCGAGGAGTACTTC.

The chain couples TRBV19 to TRBJ2-6; D gene uncertain. Germline loops: CDR1 LNHDA, CDR2 SQIVND (reference sequence). The CDR3 spans 14 residues. V lost 2 bases and J lost 3, with 5 bases in between. The DNA for the CDR3 is TGTGCCAGTAGTATACCCCGTGGGGCCAACGTCCTGACTTTC. Protein product: CASSIPRGANVLTF. The full variable domain, in which reference TRBV19 and TRBJ2-6 provide the parts outside the CDR3, is DGGITQSPKYLFRKEGQNVTLSCEQNLNHDAMYWYRQDPGQGLRLIYYSQIVNDFQKGDIAEGYSVSREKKESFPLTVTSAQKNPTAFYLCASSIPRGANVLTFGAGSRLTVL.

The chain is built from TRBV6-1 and TRBJ1-4; D gene unclear. CDR1 and CDR2 (germline): MNHNS, SASEGT. V lost 1 base and J lost 5, with 20 bases in between. The CDR3 loop spans 18 amino acids. The CDR3 spells CASSEGAGLLVDNEKLFF. Written as DNA, the CDR3 is TGTGCCAGCAGTGAAGGAGCTGGTCTCCTAGTCGACAATGAAAAACTGTTTTTT.

This clone has a single count. This rearrangement joins TRBV25-1 to TRBJ2-7, with D hard to call. Germline CDR1 is MGHDK and CDR2 is SYGVNS. The germline V and J ends were trimmed by 6 bases and 5 bases, with 8 bases remaining between them. The CDR3 extends over 11 amino acids. The CDR3 DNA reads TGTGCCAGCAGGTCCACCCACGAGCAGTACTTC. Protein sequence: CASRSTHEQYF.

V gene TRBV5-1 combines with J gene TRBJ2-3; D could derive from TRBD1 or TRBD2 (5 bases each). The V and J ends lost 0 bases and 5 bases respectively, with 10 bases between them. Germline CDR1 SGHRS, CDR2 YFSETQ. CDR3 length: 14 residues. CDR3: CASSLGPGGDTQYF. CDR3 coding DNA: TGCGCCAGCAGCTTGGGTCCTGGGGGAGATACGCAGTATTTT.

This clone was counted only a few times. This CDR3 reads CASSLALGDEQFF. The CDR3 nucleotides read TGCGCCAGCAGCTTGGCCCTGGGCGATGAGCAGTTCTTC. The chain couples TRBV5-1 to TRBJ2-1; D ambiguous. Germline CDR1 and CDR2: SGHRS and YFSETQ. Trimming left V 0 bases short and J 8 bases short, with 9 bases between. This CDR3 comprises 13 residues.

The V call is TRBV7-9, the J call TRBJ1-5; no clear D gene. V dropped 5 bases and J dropped 9 bases, with 14 bases sitting between them. The CDR3 is 13 amino acids. The germline V gene encodes CDR1 SEHNR and CDR2 FQNEAQ (reference sequence). CDR3 region: CASSPSVWPPQHF. The CDR3 DNA reads as TGTGCCAGCAGCCCCTCAGTGTGGCCGCCCCAGCATTTT.

The chain couples TRBV2 to TRBJ1-2; D is perhaps TRBD1 (6 bases). Per the germline V gene, CDR1 is SNHLY and CDR2 is FYNNEI. This CDR3 spans 15 amino acids. V lost 0 bases and J lost 7, with 15 bases in between. In DNA form, the CDR3 reads TGTGCCAGCAGTGAAGCCCGGACAGTGTTGAGTGGCTACACCTTC. It codes for CASSEARTVLSGYTF.

The V gene is TRBV30, the J gene TRBJ2-7; D is possibly TRBD2 (7 bases). Per the germline V gene, CDR1 is GTSNPN and CDR2 is SVGIG (reference sequence). Trimming left V 5 bases short and J 4 bases short, with 18 bases between. The length of the CDR3 is 14 residues. The CDR3 coding sequence is TGTGCCTGGGGGGGGGAAGGACAGAATTACGAGCAGTACTTC. Its translation is CAWGGEGQNYEQYF. Drawing the rest from reference TRBV30 and TRBJ2-7, the complete variable domain is SQTIHQWPATLVQPVGSPLSLECTVEGTSNPNLYWYRQAAGRGLQLLFYSVGIGQISSEVPQNLSASRPQDRQFILSSKKLLLSDSGFYLCAWGGEGQNYEQYFGPGTRLTVT.

This chain connects TRBV5-1 to TRBJ1-1; the D is unclear. The CDR3 length is 14 residues. The germline gives CDR1 SGHRS, CDR2 YFSETQ. Between the trimmed V and J ends, which lost 0 bases and 4 bases, there was a span of 10 bases. The CDR3 DNA sequence: TGCGCCAGCAGCTTGGAGGTCGTGGGCACTGAAGCTTTCTTT. It yields the protein CASSLEVVGTEAFF.

In its sample, this clone was seen once. The chain uses TRBV28 and TRBJ2-4; TRBD1 aligns across 9 bases. The CDR3 loop spans 14 amino acids. The germline CDR1 and CDR2 sequences are MDHEN and SYDVKM. V lost 5 bases and J lost 5; bases outside the gene matches: 4. Written as DNA, the CDR3 is TGTGCCAGCAGTACAGGGGGCGCGGAAAACATTCAGTACTTC. It encodes CASSTGGAENIQYF.

The chain recombines TRBV6-1 with TRBJ1-5, with 9 nucleotides matching TRBD1. The CDR3 runs 15 residues. The trim removed 4 bases at V and 3 bases at J, leaving 4 bases unmatched. Germline-derived CDR1 and CDR2 are MNHNS and SASEGT. The CDR3 DNA reads TGTGCCAGCAGTGTGGGACAGGGCCTCAATCAGCCCCAGCATTTT. Its translation: CASSVGQGLNQPQHF.

The V gene is TRBV5-1, the J gene TRBJ1-4, with D possibly TRBD1 on 5 matching bases. The length of the CDR3 is 14 residues. The V end was cut by 0 bases, the J end by 7 bases, with 10 bases between. In germline, CDR1 is SGHRS, CDR2 YFSETQ. Here the CDR3 DNA reads TGCGCCAGCAGCTTGGCGCAGGGTGGTGAAAAACTGTTTTTT. This encodes CASSLAQGGEKLFF. Supplemented by reference TRBV5-1 and TRBJ1-4, the full variable domain reads KAGVTQTPRYLIKTRGQQVTLSCSPISGHRSVSWYQQTPGQGLQFLFEYFSETQRNKGNFPGRFSGRQFSNSRSEMNVSTLELGDSALYLCASSLAQGGEKLFFGSGTQLSVL.

This clone has only a few counts. The chain joins TRBV28 to TRBJ1-1, with TRBD1 matching over 10 bases. The V segment lost 4 bases and the J segment 0 bases; nucleotides outside the gene matches: 8. CDR3 size: 17 residues. The germline V gene encodes CDR1 MDHEN and CDR2 SYDVKM. The DNA for the CDR3 is TGTGCCAGCAGTTCCTGGGACAGGGGCAACCTGAACACTGAAGCTTTCTTT. Its translation: CASSSWDRGNLNTEAFF.

V is TRBV23-1 and J is TRBJ1-5; unclear D gene. TRBV23-1 is assigned to the ORF class and has an uncertain function. CDR3 length: 18 amino acids. V was cut by 3 bases and J by 0 bases, with 18 bases left in between. The CDR3 region has the DNA TGCGCCAGCAGTCATAGGGAAGGGAGCGGTTATAGCAATCAGCCCCAGCATTTT. This sequence encodes CASSHREGSGYSNQPQHF.